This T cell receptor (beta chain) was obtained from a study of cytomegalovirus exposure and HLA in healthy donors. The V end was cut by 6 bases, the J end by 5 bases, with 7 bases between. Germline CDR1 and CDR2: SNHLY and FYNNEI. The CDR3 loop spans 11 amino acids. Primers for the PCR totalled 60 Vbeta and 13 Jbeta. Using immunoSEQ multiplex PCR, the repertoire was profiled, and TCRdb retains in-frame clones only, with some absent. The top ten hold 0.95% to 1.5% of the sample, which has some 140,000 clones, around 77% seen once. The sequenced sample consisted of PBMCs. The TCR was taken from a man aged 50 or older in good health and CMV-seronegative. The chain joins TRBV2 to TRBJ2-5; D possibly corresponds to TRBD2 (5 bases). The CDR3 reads CASRDFETQYF. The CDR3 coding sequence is TGTGCCAGCAGGGACTTTGAGACCCAGTACTTC.